Sequencing of this T cell receptor beta chain was carried out in a study of CD8 T cells in ankylosing spondylitis. The germline V gene has CDR1 MNHEY and CDR2 SMNVEV (reference sequence). The CDR3 is 18 amino acids. V dropped 0 bases and J dropped 0 bases, with 17 bases sitting between them. TCRdb redid the calling of the 5' RACE reads with MiXCR, one entry per CDR3 protein. The repertoire has tens of thousands of distinct CDR3 sequences, around 8.5% of them found once; the top ten carry under 35%. About this clonotype: Its specificity is unknown.

The study's findings and limits: Significant enrichment of disease-linked clones was reportedly seen in matched ankylosing spondylitis synovial fluid. Made up of 7 to 9 highly homologous variants, a TCR beta motif appeared characteristic of ankylosing spondylitis blood.

The J gene is TRBJ1-1, the V gene TRBV27; D might be TRBD1 (6 bases). Sequences were obtained from blood, either unsorted or a sorted T cell fraction (not recorded which). This receptor was obtained from a male donor with ankylosing spondylitis. The chain's CDR3 is CASSLSIGQGRMNTEAFF. In DNA form, the CDR3 reads TGTGCCAGCAGTTTATCGATAGGGCAGGGGAGGATGAACACTGAAGCTTTCTTT.